This TCR beta chain was sequenced during a study of pediatric ulcerative colitis. The rectum was sampled with one to two pinch biopsies at colonoscopy. TCRdb keeps only in-frame clones here, not all; method: immunoSEQ multiplex PCR. Of more than 40,000 clones listed, more than 60% are singletons. Trimming took 5 bases from V and 1 from J; bases not matched to a gene: 1. This CDR3 comprises 13 residues. Germline loops: CDR1 MGHDK, CDR2 SYGVNS. The source is a girl aged 5-17 years with moderate ulcerative colitis. The rearrangement joins TRBV25-1 to TRBJ1-1; TRBD1 agrees at 7 bases. The sample was gut tissue. The CDR3: CASSRTGNTEAFF. The CDR3 nucleotides read TGTGCCAGCAGTAGGACAGGGAACACTGAAGCTTTCTTT.